The rows below give T cell receptor beta chains drawn from one sample of a study of blood T cell repertoires in COVID-19. The method was immunoSEQ multiplex PCR; TCRdb's version includes in-frame clones alone and lacks a portion of them. The sample records 250,000 or so clones, 75% to 85% being singletons. Sequencing input: peripheral blood. The receptors shown here come from a man aged 35 to 55 who had recovered from COVID-19. Each CDR3 is given with its conserved first and last residue.

v_gene: TRBV19
j_gene: TRBJ2-3
len: 13
CDR3aa: CASSGGAADTQYF

v_gene: TRBV6-5
j_gene: TRBJ2-1
len: 15
CDR3aa: CASSLTRTAFNEQFF

v_gene: TRBV5-4
j_gene: TRBJ2-3
len: 16
CDR3aa: CASSLGPGGGTDTQYF

v_gene: TRBV30
j_gene: TRBJ2-6
len: 14
CDR3aa: CAWNKGSGANVLTF

v_gene: TRBV11-2
j_gene: TRBJ1-2
len: 12
CDR3aa: CASSAHRGFNTF

v_gene: TRBV7-7
j_gene: TRBJ2-5
len: 16
CDR3aa: CASSPRTSGGEETQYF

v_gene: TRBV6-5
j_gene: TRBJ2-7
len: 14
CDR3aa: CASSSSGGWYEQYF

v_gene: TRBV24-1
j_gene: TRBJ2-5
len: 14
CDR3aa: CATRWTRYKETQYF

v_gene: TRBV5-1
j_gene: TRBJ2-3
len: 15
CDR3aa: CASSLRGGGTDTQYF

v_gene: TRBV9
j_gene: TRBJ2-3
len: 15
CDR3aa: CASSLGTGGLDTQYF

v_gene: TRBV6-2/TRBV6-3
j_gene: TRBJ1-1
len: 15
CDR3aa: CASSYVLGQVYEAFF

v_gene: TRBV11-2
j_gene: TRBJ1-1
len: 16
CDR3aa: CASSPLGASMFTEAFF

v_gene: TRBV9
j_gene: TRBJ2-1
len: 17
CDR3aa: CASSVAPGLAVRNEQFF

v_gene: TRBV4-1
j_gene: TRBJ1-4
len: 15
CDR3aa: CASSSGVATNEKLFF

v_gene: TRBV25-1
j_gene: TRBJ1-2
len: 15
CDR3aa: CASSEWSTKNRGYTF

v_gene: TRBV28
j_gene: TRBJ1-1
len: 12
CDR3aa: CASSLRRIEAFF

v_gene: TRBV7-2
j_gene: TRBJ2-1
len: 16
CDR3aa: CASSPLVGGTYNEQFF

v_gene: TRBV27
j_gene: TRBJ2-3
len: 17
CDR3aa: CASSSVGGGARADTQYF

v_gene: TRBV24-1
j_gene: TRBJ2-6
len: 15
CDR3aa: CATSAGGSGANVLTF

v_gene: TRBV7-9
j_gene: TRBJ2-1
len: 12
CDR3aa: CASILEGNEQFF

v_gene: TRBV4-3
j_gene: TRBJ1-3
len: 13
CDR3aa: CASSQDVGNTIYF

v_gene: TRBV2
j_gene: TRBJ2-3
len: 13
CDR3aa: CASRLLAGDTQYF

v_gene: TRBV6-2/TRBV6-3
j_gene: TRBJ1-2
len: 16
CDR3aa: CASSRPGQRPNYGYTF

v_gene: TRBV2
j_gene: TRBJ2-3
len: 14
CDR3aa: CASSDSGITYTQYF

v_gene: TRBV5-1
j_gene: TRBJ1-1
len: 14
CDR3aa: CASSPGTGNTEAFF

v_gene: TRBV5-6
j_gene: TRBJ2-7
len: 14
CDR3aa: CASSLGLEGYEQYF

v_gene: TRBV18
j_gene: TRBJ1-1
len: 16
CDR3aa: CASSPAGATGNTEAFF

v_gene: TRBV19
j_gene: TRBJ2-6
len: 16
CDR3aa: CASRRDSTSGANVLTF

v_gene: TRBV5-8
j_gene: TRBJ1-4
len: 15
CDR3aa: CASSAGTGGFEKLFF

v_gene: TRBV4-1
j_gene: TRBJ2-7
len: 16
CDR3aa: CASSQEVGEDSYEQYF

v_gene: TRBV16
j_gene: TRBJ1-5
len: 15
CDR3aa: CASSPRDSPNQPQHF

v_gene: TRBV27
j_gene: TRBJ1-1
len: 14
CDR3aa: CASSLMAGNTEAFF

v_gene: TRBV6-4
j_gene: TRBJ2-1
len: 16
CDR3aa: CASSEFRQGPYNEQFF

v_gene: TRBV29-1
j_gene: TRBJ2-7
len: 13
CDR3aa: CSVAPSLGYEQYF

v_gene: TRBV4-3
j_gene: TRBJ2-3
len: 14
CDR3aa: CASSQGAPGETQYF